This T cell receptor beta chain was sequenced during a study of OX40 agonist ivuxolimab in advanced cancers. Study details: Ivuxolimab is a fully human IgG2 antibody that activates OX40 (CD134). Dose-escalation patients were diagnosed with hepatocellular carcinoma, melanoma, renal cell cancer or head and neck cancer.

Germline V lookup: CDR1 SGHTA, CDR2 FQGTGA. The CDR3 spans 14 residues. V lost 0 bases and J 4 bases, leaving 9 bases between the germline ends. The assay was immunoSEQ multiplex PCR, and TCRdb's table has in-frame clones only and misses some. The sample has roughly 38,000 clones; roughly 90% are singletons. This chain joins TRBV7-3 and TRBJ1-1; the D gene is possibly TRBD1 (5 bases). This TCR was recovered from an adult with an advanced solid tumor such as melanoma, head and neck, liver or kidney cancer. The sample consisted of CD4+ or CD8+ T cells sorted from blood, taken in a trial of the OX40 agonist ivuxolimab. The chain's CDR3 is CASSLTAGVTEAFF. As DNA, the CDR3 is TGTGCCAGCAGCTTAACAGCGGGGGTCACTGAAGCTTTCTTT.